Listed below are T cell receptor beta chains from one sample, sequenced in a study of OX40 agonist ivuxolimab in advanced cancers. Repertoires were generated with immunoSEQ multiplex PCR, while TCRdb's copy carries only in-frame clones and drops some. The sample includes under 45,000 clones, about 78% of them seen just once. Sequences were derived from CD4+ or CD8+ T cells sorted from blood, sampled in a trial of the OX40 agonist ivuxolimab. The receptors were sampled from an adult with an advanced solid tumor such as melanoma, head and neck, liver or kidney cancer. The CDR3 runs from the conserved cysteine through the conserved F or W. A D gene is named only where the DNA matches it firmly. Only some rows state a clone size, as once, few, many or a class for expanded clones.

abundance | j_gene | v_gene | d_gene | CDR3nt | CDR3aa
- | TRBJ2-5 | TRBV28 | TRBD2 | TGTGCCAGCAGACTTAGCGGGAGCCAAGAGACCCAGTACTTC | CASRLSGSQETQYF
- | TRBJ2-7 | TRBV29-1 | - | TGCAGCGTAGGGGACGCCAGCTCCTACGAGCAGTACTTC | CSVGDASSYEQYF
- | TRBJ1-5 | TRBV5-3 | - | TGTGCCAGACTACTCGGACGGAATAGCAATCAGCCCCAGCATTTT | CARLLGRNSNQPQHF
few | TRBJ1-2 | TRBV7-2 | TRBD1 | TGTGCCAGCAGGATGGGACAGGCGGATGGCTACACCTTC | CASRMGQADGYTF
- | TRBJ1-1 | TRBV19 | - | TGTGCCAGTAGTATAGGGGCAGGCGTTGAAGCTTTCTTT | CASSIGAGVEAFF
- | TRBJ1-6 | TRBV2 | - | TGTGCCAGCAGTGATTGGGCAAGCTCCTATAATTCACCCCTCCACTTT | CASSDWASSYNSPLHF
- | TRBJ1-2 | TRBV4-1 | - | TGCGCCAGCAGCCAAGAAAACAGCTATGGCTACACCTTC | CASSQENSYGYTF
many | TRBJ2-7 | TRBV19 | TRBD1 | TGTGCCAGTAGTATTGTGGGACAGTCCTACGAGCAGTACTTC | CASSIVGQSYEQYF
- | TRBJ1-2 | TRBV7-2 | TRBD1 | TGTGCCAGCAGCTTAAGGGGGACAGTATATGGCTACACCTTC | CASSLRGTVYGYTF
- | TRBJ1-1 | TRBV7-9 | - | TGTGCCAGCAGCTTAGCCTGGAGCACTGAAGCTTTCTTT | CASSLAWSTEAFF
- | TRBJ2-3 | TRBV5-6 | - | TGTGCCAGCAGTTGGGCCCAAGGAACAGATACGCAGTATTTT | CASSWAQGTDTQYF
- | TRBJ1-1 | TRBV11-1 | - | TGTGCCAGCAGCTTAGCGCGGACCAGTGGGCGCACTGAAGCTTTCTTT | CASSLARTSGRTEAFF
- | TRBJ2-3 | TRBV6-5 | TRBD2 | TGTGCCACCCGGACTAGCGGTCTTGGGTCAGATACGCAGTATTTT | CATRTSGLGSDTQYF
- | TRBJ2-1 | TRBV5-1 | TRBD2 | TGCGCCAGCAGCAATAGCGGGGGGGCTTACAATGAGCAGTTCTTC | CASSNSGGAYNEQFF
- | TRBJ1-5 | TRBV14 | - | TGTGCCAGCAGCCGCGGTAGGGGGGTCTCTAGCAATCAGCCCCAGCATTTT | CASSRGRGVSSNQPQHF
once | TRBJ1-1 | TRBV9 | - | TGTGCCAGCAGCGTAGTCGGCGGGAGGGAGACTGAAGCTTTCTTT | CASSVVGGRETEAFF
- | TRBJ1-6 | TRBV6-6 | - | TGTGCCAGCAGACACAGGGAAGGGGGATCACCCCTCCACTTT | CASRHREGGSPLHF
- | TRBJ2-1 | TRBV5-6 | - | TGTGCCAGCAGCTTCCCGGACAGATACAATGAGCAGTTCTTC | CASSFPDRYNEQFF
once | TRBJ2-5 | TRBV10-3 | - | TGTGCCATCACTGATGGGGGGCGAGAGACCCAGTACTTC | CAITDGGRETQYF
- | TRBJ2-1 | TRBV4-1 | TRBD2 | TGCGCCAGCAGCCAGTTCCCCACTAGCGGGGGTTACGATGAGCAGTTCTTC | CASSQFPTSGGYDEQFF
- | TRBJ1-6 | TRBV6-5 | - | TGTGCCAGCAGTAGTTCGAACAGGCCCCTCCACTTT | CASSSSNRPLHF
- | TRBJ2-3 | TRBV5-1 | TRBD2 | TGCGCCAGCAGCCGTTGGGAGGGGATCACAGATACGCAGTATTTT | CASSRWEGITDTQYF
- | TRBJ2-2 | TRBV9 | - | TGTGCCAGCAGCGTAGTACCCACCGGTTCTACCTTGAACGGGGAGCTGTTTTTT | CASSVVPTGSTLNGELFF
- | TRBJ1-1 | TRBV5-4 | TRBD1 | TGTGCCAGCAGCTCCCAGGGGGCTAGAACGGACACTGAAGCTTTCTTT | CASSSQGARTDTEAFF
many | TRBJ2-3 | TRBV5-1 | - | TGCGCCAGCAGCTTGGCCAGGAACACAGATACGCAGTATTTT | CASSLARNTDTQYF
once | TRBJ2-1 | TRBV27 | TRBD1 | TGTGCCAGCGGACGGACAGGGGAATACAATGAGCAGTTCTTC | CASGRTGEYNEQFF
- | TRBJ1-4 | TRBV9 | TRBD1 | TGTGCCAGCAGTGATCAAGGGGGCGGTGCTAATGAAAAACTGTTTTTT | CASSDQGGGANEKLFF
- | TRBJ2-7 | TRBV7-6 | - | TGTGCCAGCAGCTTACCGACCCAGGGACGGCAAGGTGCGGGCGAGCAGTACTTC | CASSLPTQGRQGAGEQYF
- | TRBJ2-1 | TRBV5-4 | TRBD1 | TGTGCCAGCAGCCCCCGGACAGGCAATGAGCAGTTCTTC | CASSPRTGNEQFF